Included here is one T cell receptor beta chain sequence, with context. The antigen is not known. The CDR3 spans 14 residues. V was clipped by 3 bases and J by 5 bases, with 14 bases between them. Germline V lookup: CDR1 SGHTA, CDR2 FQGNSA. From RNA transcripts, TCR beta CDR3 regions were amplified. The study used the HTBI primer set for a first-round RT-PCR of the TCR CDR3. TCRdb re-derived calls from the multiplex PCR reads in MiXCR, one entry per CDR3 protein. The sample comprises fewer than 350,000 distinct CDR3 sequences, roughly a fifth of which are singletons, and over 40% rests with the top ten. These data belong to a study of T cells in Graves' hyperthyroidism and ophthalmopathy. Uncontrolled infection, other autoimmune disease, pregnancy or lactation led to exclusion. Based on clinical symptoms, serum thyroxine and TRAb, thyroid ultrasound and orbital computed tomography, diagnoses were reached.

Findings and limits, study-wide: Ophthalmopathy got predicted by the model a median roughly 6.4 months before its onset. Blood samples included most of the expanded thyroid clonotypes exceeding 0.001.

This TCR was sampled from a woman aged 50 to 60 with Graves' hyperthyroidism. The sample was blood. V is TRBV7-2 and J is TRBJ2-7; possibly TRBD1 for D (6 bases). The CDR3 sequence is CASSLTGTKNEQYF. CDR3 in DNA: TGTGCCAGCAGCTTGACCGGGACAAAGAACGAGCAGTACTTC.